This T cell receptor (beta chain) was retrieved from a study of graft-versus-host responses after intestinal transplantation. Study as a whole: Isolated intestinal, liver-intestinal, or multivisceral transplants were what recipients had.

Germline lookup yields CDR1 SGHNT and CDR2 YENEEA. Germline trimming cut 1 base from V and 0 bases from J; bases unmatched to any gene: 2. The CDR3 covers 16 residues. Concerning this clone itself: Its target is unknown.

Libraries were prepared by immunoSEQ multiplex PCR; TCRdb keeps only in-frame clonotypes and omits some of them. The sample comprises around 110,000 clones, over 75% of which are singletons, and 0.15% to 0.2% rests with the top ten. The TCR was taken from a human donor who received an intestinal transplant. The rearrangement joins TRBV11-3 to TRBJ2-2, with 7 bases identical to TRBD1. Source: unstimulated CD4+ T cells sorted from spleen or lymph node cells, taken before intestinal transplant. The CDR3, as DNA: TGTGCCAGCAGCTTAGGGGGGACAGCGAACACCGGGGAGCTGTTTTTT. This gives the protein CASSLGGTANTGELFF.